This entry lists 24 T cell receptor beta chains sequenced from one sample in a study of early T cells in non-severe SARS-CoV-2 infection. TCRdb itself ran the 5' RACE reads through MiXCR, one entry per CDR3 protein. The table lists fewer than 120,000 distinct CDR3 sequences, over 9.5% of them singletons. The material sequenced was whole blood, taken at baseline. Receptors were obtained from an adult who was a healthcare worker with PCR-confirmed SARS-CoV-2 infection or an uninfected control (not recorded which).

V is TRBV25-1 and J is TRBJ1-1, with 8 nucleotides matching TRBD1. V dropped 3 bases and J dropped 1; count of bases not matched to a gene: 4. CDR3 length: 15 residues. CDR1 MGHDK and CDR2 SYGVNS come from the germline V gene. The CDR3 here is CASSDPGQGNTEAFF. CDR3 DNA: TGTGCCAGCAGTGACCCCGGACAGGGGAACACTGAAGCTTTCTTT.

A few counts support this clonotype. This sequence joins TRBV12-3 or TRBV12-4 and TRBJ2-4; 9 positions match TRBD1. After removal of 5 bases from V and 2 bases from J, the junction contained 7 bases not matched to a gene. There are 16 residues in the CDR3. The DNA of the CDR3 is TGTGCCAGCAGTCCCCTCGACAGGGGGTCCAAAAACATTCAGTACTTC. It specifies CASSPLDRGSKNIQYF.

This clonotype was seen repeatedly, ten times or more. The V and J genes are TRBV4-2 and TRBJ2-1; perhaps TRBD1 as D (5 bases). Germline CDR1 is LGHNA and CDR2 is YNFKEQ. Trimming left V 1 base short and J 0 bases short, with 7 bases between. This CDR3 contains 15 residues. CDR3 amino acids: CASSQGGASYNEQFF. The CDR3 nucleotides read TGTGCCAGCAGCCAAGGTGGGGCCTCCTACAATGAGCAGTTCTTC.

This chain uses TRBV5-1 with TRBJ1-2; D is unresolved. V was cut by 0 bases and J by 4 bases, with 7 bases left in between. The CDR3 spans 13 residues. Germline V gene sequence: CDR1 SGHRS, CDR2 YFSETQ. This CDR3 is CASSLGQTYGYTF. CDR3 bases: TGCGCCAGCAGCTTGGGGCAGACCTATGGCTACACCTTC.

This sequence joins TRBV3-1 and TRBJ2-2; 9 bases fit TRBD2. V was clipped by 2 bases and J by 5 bases; unmatched bases: 12. The CDR3 spans 18 residues. Germline CDR1 reads LGHDT; CDR2 reads YNNKEL (reference sequence). The DNA for the CDR3 is TGTGCCAGCAGCCAACTAGCGGGGAACTCATTAGGGACCGGGGAGCTGTTTTTT. It specifies CASSQLAGNSLGTGELFF.

This clonotype was seen more than once but under ten times. The rearrangement uses TRBV7-8 and TRBJ2-7, with TRBD1 matching over 7 bases. From germline, CDR1 is SGHVS and CDR2 FQNEAQ. Trimming cost V 2 bases and J 0 bases; bases outside gene matches: 10. This CDR3 is built from 17 residues. In DNA, the CDR3 is TGTGCCAGCAGCTTAAAGTGGACAGGACCTAACTCCTACGAGCAGTACTTC. Encoded protein: CASSLKWTGPNSYEQYF.

The table lists this clonotype with a few counts. This CDR3 reads CASSYYENTEAFF. The CDR3 coding sequence is TGTGCCAGCAGCTACTATGAGAACACTGAAGCTTTCTTT. The V and J genes are TRBV7-2 and TRBJ1-1, with unresolved D. Per the germline V gene, CDR1 is SGHTA and CDR2 is FQGNSA. Deletions cut 4 bases from V and 1 base from J, with 7 bases between. This CDR3 comprises 13 residues.

This clonotype was counted many times. This sequence joins TRBV24-1 and TRBJ2-2; D might be TRBD2 (5 bases). The V and J ends lost 2 bases and 5 bases respectively, with 11 bases between them. The CDR3 is 15 amino acids. Per germline, CDR1 KGHDR and CDR2 SFDVKD. The CDR3 DNA sequence: TGTGCCACCAGTGATTCTAAGAGGGATACCGGGGAGCTGTTTTTT. This translates into CATSDSKRDTGELFF.

This clonotype was counted a few times. The chain has TRBV4-1 and TRBJ2-2; D perhaps matches TRBD1 (6 bases). CDR1 MGHRA and CDR2 YSYEKL come from the germline V gene. V shed 2 bases and J shed 2 bases, with 21 bases lying between them. The CDR3 consists of 19 residues. CDR3 protein: CASSQPRLTPGHNTGELFF. The CDR3 nucleotides read TGCGCCAGCAGCCAACCTCGTCTCACTCCGGGACACAACACCGGGGAGCTGTTTTTT.

The rearrangement joins TRBV5-1 to TRBJ2-7; 8 positions match TRBD1. The ends lost 3 bases at V and 8 bases at J; junction bases unmatched: 10. Germline V gene data show CDR1 as SGHRS and CDR2 as YFSETQ. CDR3 length: 14 residues. The CDR3 loop is CASSYLPGTGKQYF. CDR3 bases: TGCGCCAGCAGCTATTTACCCGGGACAGGCAAGCAGTACTTC. The entire variable domain, with the rest obtained from reference TRBV5-1 and TRBJ2-7, is as follows: KAGVTQTPRYLIKTRGQQVTLSCSPISGHRSVSWYQQTPGQGLQFLFEYFSETQRNKGNFPGRFSGRQFSNSRSEMNVSTLELGDSALYLCASSYLPGTGKQYFGPGTRLTVT.

This clonotype has just a few counts. The V and J genes are TRBV18 and TRBJ2-1; D is ambiguous. Germline values: CDR1 KGHSH, CDR2 LQKENI. This CDR3 is 19 amino acids long. Trimming left V 2 bases short and J 7 bases short, with 27 bases between. The CDR3 spells CASSPAAPIERIVANEQFF. The CDR3 nucleotides are TGTGCCAGCTCACCAGCTGCCCCGATTGAAAGGATTGTGGCTAATGAGCAGTTCTTC.

There are a few counts of this clonotype. J is TRBJ1-6 and V is TRBV14; weak D call: TRBD1 (5 bases). CDR1 is SGHDN and CDR2 is FVKESK in the germline V gene. The CDR3 length is 18 residues. V dropped 0 bases and J dropped 4 bases, with 16 bases sitting between them. CDR3 protein: CASSQDPGPIDYNSPLHF. CDR3 nucleotides: TGTGCCAGCAGCCAAGACCCGGGACCTATAGATTATAATTCACCCCTCCACTTT.

This clonotype was recorded at least ten times. The CDR3: CASSLGQGREETQYF. The DNA for the CDR3 is TGTGCCAGCAGCTTGGGACAGGGGAGAGAAGAGACCCAGTACTTC. This rearrangement joins TRBV5-4 to TRBJ2-5; 8 bases are shared with TRBD1. From germline, CDR1 is SGHNT and CDR2 YYREEE (reference sequence). The CDR3 length is 15 residues. With V trimmed by 0 bases and J by 3 bases, 4 bases remained unmatched.

This clonotype was seen many times. V and J are TRBV12-3 or TRBV12-4 and TRBJ1-6, with TRBD1 as a possible D gene (6 bases). The V and J ends lost 6 bases and 9 bases respectively, with 18 bases between them. CDR3 size: 15 residues. In DNA form, the CDR3 reads TGTGCCAGCAGGGAGTGGGGGGCCGGTGGTTCACCCCTCCACTTT. Translation gives CASREWGAGGSPLHF.

This clonotype was seen more than once but under ten times. This chain uses TRBV20-1 with TRBJ2-1; D might be TRBD1 or TRBD2, each matching 5 bases. Trimming shortened V by 3 bases and J by 2 bases, and 8 bases separated the two germline ends. CDR3 length: 13 amino acids. Germline V gives CDR1 DFQATT, CDR2 SNEGSKA (reference sequence). The CDR3: CSARGDPYNEQFF. DNA of the CDR3: TGCAGTGCTAGGGGGGACCCCTACAATGAGCAGTTCTTC.

CDR3 region: CASTTGALSNYGYTF. CDR3 nucleotides: TGTGCCAGTACCACAGGGGCACTAAGTAACTATGGCTACACCTTC. The rearrangement joins TRBV19 to TRBJ1-2, with 7 bases identical to TRBD1. Germline CDR1 is LNHDA and CDR2 is SQIVND (reference sequence). The length of the CDR3 is 15 residues. V gave up 7 bases and J gave up 1 base; unmatched junction bases: 9.

The chain employs TRBV18 and TRBJ2-5, with 8 bases lining up with TRBD1. With 3 bases clipped from V and 2 bases from J, the junction kept 11 bases outside the gene matches. CDR1 is KGHSH, CDR2 LQKENI, per germline. The CDR3 consists of 17 residues. CDR3 DNA: TGTGCCAGCTCACCTCAGGACAGGGCCCTCTGGCAAGAGACCCAGTACTTC. It encodes CASSPQDRALWQETQYF. The full variable domain, in which reference TRBV18 and TRBJ2-5 provide the parts outside the CDR3, is NAGVMQNPRHLVRRRGQEARLRCSPMKGHSHVYWYRQLPEEGLKFMVYLQKENIIDESGMPKERFSAEFPKEGPSILRIQQVVRGDSAAYFCASSPQDRALWQETQYFGPGTRLLVL.

In its sample, this clonotype was seen a few times. The chain uses TRBV7-3 and TRBJ1-6; D is uncertain. V dropped 5 bases and J dropped 10 bases, with 12 bases sitting between them. The CDR3 extends over 13 amino acids. Per germline, CDR1 SGHTA and CDR2 FQGTGA. In DNA form, the CDR3 reads TGTGCCAGCAGCCCGGGCAAGGTATCACCCCTCCACTTT. As protein: CASSPGKVSPLHF.

V usage is TRBV28 and J usage is TRBJ2-7; a possible D gene is TRBD2 (6 bases). The germline V gene has CDR1 MDHEN and CDR2 SYDVKM. V was cut by 4 bases and J by 1 base, with 14 bases left in between. The CDR3 length is 15 residues. The CDR3 reads CASSYTGTQSYEQYF. CDR3 DNA sequence: TGTGCCAGCAGTTACACCGGGACTCAATCCTACGAGCAGTACTTC.

The J gene is TRBJ2-1, the V gene TRBV9, with a tentative D call TRBD2 (6 bases). V lost 1 base and J lost 0, with 8 bases in between. The CDR3 loop spans 15 amino acids. Germline V gene data show CDR1 as SGDLS and CDR2 as YYNGEE. The chain's CDR3 is CASSVIAASYNEQFF. The CDR3, as DNA: TGTGCCAGCAGCGTAATAGCGGCCTCCTACAATGAGCAGTTCTTC. Drawing the rest from reference TRBV9 and TRBJ2-1, the complete variable domain is DSGVTQTPKHLITATGQRVTLRCSPRSGDLSVYWYQQSLDQGLQFLIQYYNGEERAKGNILERFSAQQFPDLHSELNLSSLELGDSALYFCASSVIAASYNEQFFGPGTRLTVL.

The CDR3: CASGLVVTGTAFHSPEAFF. The CDR3 bases are TGTGCTAGTGGTTTGGTAGTGACCGGGACAGCATTTCACAGTCCTGAAGCTTTCTTT. The rearrangement uses TRBV12-5 and TRBJ1-1; 7 bases agree with TRBD1. Trimming took 0 bases from V and 6 from J; bases not matched to a gene: 19. The CDR3 sequence is 19 residues long. In germline, CDR1 is LGHNT, CDR2 FRNRAP.

CDR3 residues: CASSQDSLNTEAFF. Written as DNA, the CDR3 is TGCGCCAGCAGTCAGGACAGCTTGAACACTGAAGCTTTCTTT. The chain uses TRBV10-1 and TRBJ1-1; a possible D gene is TRBD1 (6 bases). Germline-derived CDR1 and CDR2 are WNHNN and SYGVQD (reference sequence). Between the trimmed V and J ends, which lost 5 bases and 0 bases, there was a span of 10 bases. CDR3 length equals 14 residues.

This clonotype was counted a few times. This chain connects TRBV29-1 to TRBJ1-2, with D unresolved. The CDR3 extends over 11 amino acids. Germline loops: CDR1 SQVTM, CDR2 ANQGSEA. Trimming stripped 7 bases from V and 4 bases from J, with 10 bases between. CDR3: CSGLGSYGYTF. The CDR3 nucleotides are TGCAGCGGACTTGGTAGCTATGGCTACACCTTC.

Only a few counts were recorded for this clonotype. The rearrangement uses TRBV11-3 and TRBJ2-5; no clear D. Germline CDR1 is SGHNT and CDR2 is YENEEA. V was shortened by 1 base and J by 2 bases, with 14 bases between the two germline ends. CDR3 length: 16 amino acids. The CDR3 here is CASSLGGGERQETQYF. As DNA, the CDR3 is TGTGCCAGCAGCTTAGGTGGCGGAGAACGTCAAGAGACCCAGTACTTC.